The rows below give T cell receptor beta chains drawn from one sample of a study of blood T cell repertoires in COVID-19. Libraries were prepared by immunoSEQ multiplex PCR; TCRdb keeps only in-frame clonotypes and omits some of them. Of over 150,000 clones in the sample, approximately 91% were seen once. The sample comprised peripheral blood. Source of these receptors: a man between 18 and 35 years old with COVID-19, enrolled during active disease. CDR3s include the opening cysteine and the closing phenylalanine or tryptophan. The D gene is left open where the match is weak. The size of a clone is reported for some rows only, either as once, few or many, or as a class for expanded clones.

J gene,D gene,V gene,clone size,CDR3 protein,CDR3 DNA
TRBJ2-1,TRBD2,TRBV3-1/TRBV3-2,.,CASSGAGASGGSSYNEQFF,TGTGCCAGCAGCGGGGCTGGGGCTAGCGGGGGGAGCTCCTACAATGAGCAGTTCTTC
TRBJ1-5,.,TRBV3-1/TRBV3-2,.,CASSQDQREGSRQPQHF,TGTGCCAGCAGCCAAGATCAACGGGAGGGCAGTCGGCAGCCCCAGCATTTT
TRBJ1-4,TRBD1,TRBV28,.,CASGQGANEKLFF,TGTGCCAGCGGTCAGGGGGCTAATGAAAAACTGTTTTTT
TRBJ2-7,.,TRBV7-8,.,CASSLAGARSYEQYF,TGTGCCAGCAGCTTAGCGGGAGCGCGGAGTTACGAGCAGTACTTC
TRBJ1-5,.,TRBV5-1,.,CASSLRGSQPQHF,TGCGCCAGCAGCTTGAGGGGCAGTCAGCCCCAGCATTTT
TRBJ2-1,.,TRBV27,.,CASSLIAAPSYNEQFF,TGTGCCAGCAGTTTAATAGCGGCCCCCTCCTACAATGAGCAGTTCTTC
TRBJ1-3,TRBD1,TRBV5-1,.,CASSPRQGVSGNTIYF,TGCGCCAGCAGCCCTAGACAGGGCGTCTCTGGAAACACCATATATTTT
TRBJ2-7,TRBD2,TRBV6-2/TRBV6-3,.,CASSFLAGLYEQYF,TGTGCCAGCAGTTTTTTAGCGGGACTCTACGAGCAGTACTTC
TRBJ2-1,.,TRBV24-1,.,CATSDRTTSNYNEQFF,TGTGCCACCAGTGACAGGACTACCTCGAACTACAATGAGCAGTTCTTC
TRBJ2-2,.,TRBV28,.,CASRSGRQYNTGELFF,TGTGCCAGCAGATCCGGACGACAGTATAACACCGGGGAGCTGTTTTTT
TRBJ1-2,TRBD1,TRBV7-9,.,CASSPWDSLNYGYTF,TGTGCCAGCAGCCCCTGGGACAGCCTGAACTATGGCTACACCTTC
TRBJ2-2,TRBD2,TRBV19,.,CASSSTGTSGRISGELFF,TGTGCCAGTAGTTCAACCGGGACTAGCGGGAGAATTAGCGGGGAGCTGTTTTTT
TRBJ2-7,TRBD2,TRBV3-1/TRBV3-2,.,CASSQSGKGLAGDEQYF,TGTGCCAGCAGCCAATCGGGAAAGGGACTAGCGGGAGACGAGCAGTACTTC
TRBJ2-6,.,TRBV27,.,CASSSSGQNYFGANVLTF,.
TRBJ2-7,.,TRBV12-3/TRBV12-4,.,CASRLSQGYEQYF,TGTGCCAGCAGACTCTCTCAGGGATACGAGCAGTACTTC
TRBJ1-6,.,TRBV7-2,.,CASSLVGQGDSPLHF,TGTGCCAGCAGCTTAGTGGGACAAGGGGATTCACCCCTCCACTTT
TRBJ1-5,TRBD1,TRBV4-3,.,CASSQGLGTGNQPQHF,TGCGCCAGCAGCCAAGGTCTAGGGACAGGGAACCAGCCCCAGCATTTT
TRBJ2-3,.,TRBV24-1,.,CATRSTGKEDTDTQYF,TGTGCCACCAGGTCAACAGGGAAGGAGGACACAGATACGCAGTATTTT
TRBJ2-2,TRBD2,TRBV2,.,CASSEVRGRGTGELFF,TGTGCCAGCAGTGAAGTCCGCGGGAGAGGAACCGGGGAGCTGTTTTTT
TRBJ2-2,TRBD2,TRBV5-6,.,CASGSGSWTGELFF,TGTGCCAGCGGAAGCGGGAGCTGGACCGGGGAGCTGTTTTTT
TRBJ2-7,.,TRBV11-2,.,CASSPLGEGEYEQYF,TGTGCCAGCAGCCCGTTGGGGGAGGGGGAGTACGAGCAGTACTTC
TRBJ1-2,.,TRBV3-1/TRBV3-2,once,CASSQDLRGYGYTF,TGTGCCAGCAGCCAAGATTTAAGGGGCTATGGCTACACCTTC
TRBJ2-1,.,TRBV7-3,.,CASSPLGNNEQFF,TGTGCCAGCAGCCCCCTGGGCAACAATGAGCAGTTCTTC
TRBJ1-2,.,TRBV28,.,CASTSWGGYTF,TGTGCCAGCACCTCGTGGGGCGGCTACACCTTC
TRBJ2-1,.,TRBV10-3,.,CAISGVYSNEQFF,TGTGCCATCAGCGGGGTTTATTCCAATGAGCAGTTCTTC
TRBJ1-5,.,TRBV6-5,.,CASSYGGNQPQHF,TGTGCCAGCAGTTACGGGGGGAATCAGCCCCAGCATTTT
TRBJ2-1,.,TRBV11-2,few,CASSSVLLSSYNEQFF,TGTGCCAGCAGCTCCGTACTGTTAAGCTCCTACAATGAGCAGTTCTTC
TRBJ2-1,.,TRBV10-3,.,CAISGVHSGFSYNEQFF,TGTGCCATCAGTGGTGTCCATAGCGGTTTCTCCTACAATGAGCAGTTCTTC
TRBJ2-5,.,TRBV25-1,.,CASSASYSGSYF,TGTGCCAGCAGTGCTTCCTACTCAGGATCGTACTTC
TRBJ1-5,.,TRBV28,.,CASSLGSWHNQPQHF,TGTGCCAGCAGTTTAGGTAGCTGGCACAATCAGCCCCAGCATTTT
TRBJ2-7,.,TRBV27,.,CASSPTPTYEQYF,TGTGCCAGCAGTCCAACCCCAACATACGAGCAGTACTTC
TRBJ1-5,.,TRBV19,once,CASSFGQDNQPQHF,TGTGCCAGTAGTTTTGGCCAGGACAATCAGCCCCAGCATTTT
TRBJ2-7,.,TRBV28,.,CASKLDGSGAYEQYF,TGTGCCAGCAAGCTCGACGGGTCCGGGGCCTACGAGCAGTACTTC
TRBJ2-6,.,TRBV27,.,CASSYLQGGDLTRSGANVLTF,TGTGCCAGCAGCTATCTCCAGGGCGGGGACCTGACCAGATCTGGGGCCAACGTCCTGACTTTC
TRBJ2-1,.,TRBV5-1,.,CASSLGAEYNEQFF,TGCGCCAGCAGCTTGGGGGCAGAATACAATGAGCAGTTCTTC
TRBJ2-7,.,TRBV24-1,.,CATSESRSGGSYEQYF,TGTGCCACCAGTGAATCCCGGAGCGGAGGGTCCTACGAGCAGTACTTC
TRBJ1-2,.,TRBV29-1,.,CSVPSTETYGYTF,TGCAGCGTTCCCTCGACGGAGACCTATGGCTACACCTTC
TRBJ2-7,TRBD2,TRBV19,few,CASSRLGGTSGSSYEQYF,TGTGCCAGTAGTAGACTGGGTGGTACTAGCGGGAGTAGCTACGAGCAGTACTTC
TRBJ2-7,.,TRBV10-2,once,CASSPLGGSYEQYF,TGCGCCAGCAGCCCTCTGGGGGGCTCCTACGAGCAGTACTTC
TRBJ2-7,.,TRBV28,.,CASSPSYRSYEQYF,TGTGCCAGCAGTCCCTCCTACAGATCCTACGAGCAGTACTTC
TRBJ2-3,.,TRBV2,few,CASRETDTQYF,TGTGCCAGCAGGGAGACAGATACGCAGTATTTT
TRBJ1-3,.,TRBV27,.,CASSEGGPGNTIYF,TGTGCCAGCAGTGAAGGGGGACCTGGAAACACCATATATTTT
TRBJ1-1,.,TRBV6-5,once,CASRFHTPGGEAFF,TGTGCCAGCAGATTCCACACCCCCGGAGGGGAAGCTTTCTTT
TRBJ1-2,.,TRBV7-9,.,CASSLRNYGYTF,TGTGCCAGCAGCCTTAGAAACTACGGCTACACCTTC
TRBJ2-6,.,TRBV5-1,.,CASSLAQGHSGANVLTF,TGCGCCAGCAGCTTGGCCCAGGGCCACTCTGGGGCCAACGTCCTGACTTTC
TRBJ1-5,.,TRBV28,.,CASSLVGAPGNQPQHF,TGTGCCAGCAGTTTAGTTGGTGCGCCGGGCAATCAGCCCCAGCATTTT
TRBJ2-7,.,TRBV7-2,.,CASSPPRDTPYEQYF,TGTGCCAGCAGCCCGCCTCGGGACACACCCTACGAGCAGTACTTC
TRBJ2-1,.,TRBV4-3,.,CASSQAPLAGHNEQFF,TGCGCCAGCAGCCAAGCACCCCTCGCGGGTCACAATGAGCAGTTCTTC
TRBJ1-5,.,TRBV4-1,.,CASSQGRAGFNQPQHF,TGCGCCAGCAGCCAAGGTCGGGCAGGGTTCAATCAGCCCCAGCATTTT
TRBJ2-1,TRBD2,TRBV29-1,.,CSVLGLAVNNEQFF,TGCAGCGTTCTGGGGCTAGCGGTAAACAATGAGCAGTTCTTC
TRBJ1-1,.,TRBV19,.,CASTPSGGGGTEAFF,TGTGCCAGTACCCCCTCGGGGGGCGGCGGCACTGAAGCTTTCTTT
TRBJ1-4,.,TRBV6-5,.,CASSYGRERELLF,TGTGCCAGCAGTTACGGCAGGGAAAGGGAACTGCTTTTT
TRBJ2-1,TRBD2,TRBV11-2,.,CASSLVAGDWNEQFF,TGTGCCAGCAGCTTAGTAGCGGGAGATTGGAATGAGCAGTTCTTC
TRBJ2-7,.,TRBV3-1/TRBV3-2,once,CASSQDLGPPYEQYF,TGTGCCAGCAGCCAAGATCTGGGGCCCCCCTACGAGCAGTACTTC
TRBJ1-5,.,TRBV21-1,.,CASSKSQRWTVGREQPQHF,TGTGCCAGCAGCAAAAGTCAGCGCTGGACAGTCGGGCGGGAGCAGCCCCAGCATTTT
TRBJ1-1,TRBD1,TRBV28,once,CASSVPGQGLVSREAFF,TGTGCCAGCAGTGTCCCAGGACAGGGGCTGGTGAGCCGTGAAGCTTTCTTT
TRBJ2-7,.,TRBV27,once,CASSLFPGYEQYF,TGTGCCAGCAGTTTATTCCCAGGGTACGAGCAGTACTTC
TRBJ1-5,TRBD1,TRBV5-6,few,CASSKGQGDLRQPQHF,TGTGCCAGCAGCAAGGGACAGGGGGATCTGCGTCAGCCCCAGCATTTT
TRBJ2-5,TRBD2,TRBV12-3/TRBV12-4,.,CASSGGWETQYF,TGTGCCAGCAGCGGGGGGTGGGAGACCCAGTACTTC
TRBJ1-5,TRBD1,TRBV28,.,CASRGQYSNQPQHF,TGTGCCAGCAGGGGACAGTATAGCAATCAGCCCCAGCATTTT